What follows describes a single T cell receptor beta chain. As yet, its antigen is unknown. 13 Jbeta primers and 60 Vbeta primers were used for the PCR. TCRdb's table, derived via immunoSEQ multiplex PCR, lists solely in-frame clones and lacks some. Of over 150,000 clones listed, approximately 79% are singletons. The sample originates from a study of cytomegalovirus exposure and HLA in healthy donors. V lost 2 bases to trimming and J lost 8 bases; unmatched junction nucleotides: 6. The CDR3 runs 13 residues. Germline CDR1 and CDR2: SGHRS and YFSETQ. Overall study findings and caveats: TCR beta sequences numbering under 20,000 were associated with HLA alleles at 0.05 false discovery rate in a later analysis. By a later analysis, the bulk of CMV-associated TCR beta chains appeared HLA-restricted. Common viral pathogens were later found to be apparently linked to several of the most significant clusters. Likely technical artifact: a cluster of highly shared sequence variants.

The genes are TRBV5-1 and TRBJ1-2; 7 bases line up with TRBD1. This clonotype originated in a male donor in good health and CMV-seronegative. The sample taken for sequencing was PBMCs. The CDR3 loop reads CASSFEGAGGYTF. DNA for the CDR3: TGCGCCAGCAGCTTCGAGGGGGCCGGGGGCTACACCTTC.